One T cell receptor (beta chain) is described in this entry. This specimen includes other DNA sequences encoding the same CDR3. In germline, CDR1 is LNHDA, CDR2 SQIVND (reference sequence). This CDR3 comprises 13 residues. Deletions cut 3 bases from V and 7 bases from J, with 10 bases between. Data came from immunoSEQ multiplex PCR; TCRdb stores just in-frame clones and leaves some out. The sample shows 90,000 to 150,000 clones, roughly 87% of them seen only once. The sample is drawn from a study of T cell responses to AZD1222 COVID-19 vaccine. The chain has TRBV19 and TRBJ2-1; weak D call: TRBD1 (5 bases). This specimen consisted of peripheral blood, obtained 28 days after the second AZD1222 dose. This clonotype was obtained from an adult who received the AZD1222 COVID-19 vaccine. This chain's CDR3 is CASSMGPDNEQFF. The DNA for the CDR3 is TGTGCCAGTAGTATGGGGCCGGATAATGAGCAGTTCTTC. The variable domain in full, completed from reference TRBV19 and TRBJ2-1, reads DGGITQSPKYLFRKEGQNVTLSCEQNLNHDAMYWYRQDPGQGLRLIYYSQIVNDFQKGDIAEGYSVSREKKESFPLTVTSAQKNPTAFYLCASSMGPDNEQFFGPGTRLTVL.